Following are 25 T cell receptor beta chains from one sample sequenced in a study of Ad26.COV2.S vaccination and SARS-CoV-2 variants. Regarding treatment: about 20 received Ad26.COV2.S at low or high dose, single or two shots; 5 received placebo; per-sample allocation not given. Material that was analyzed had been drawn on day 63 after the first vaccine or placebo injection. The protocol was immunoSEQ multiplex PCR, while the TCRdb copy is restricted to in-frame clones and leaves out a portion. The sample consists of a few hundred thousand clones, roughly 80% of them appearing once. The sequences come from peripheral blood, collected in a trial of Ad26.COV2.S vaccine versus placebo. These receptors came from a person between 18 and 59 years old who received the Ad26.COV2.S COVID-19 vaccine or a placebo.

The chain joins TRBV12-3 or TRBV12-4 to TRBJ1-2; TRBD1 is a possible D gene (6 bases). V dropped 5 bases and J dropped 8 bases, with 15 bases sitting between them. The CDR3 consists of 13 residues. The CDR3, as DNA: TGTGCCAGCAGTCGGGACATAGGGTTAGGCTACACCTTC. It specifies CASSRDIGLGYTF.

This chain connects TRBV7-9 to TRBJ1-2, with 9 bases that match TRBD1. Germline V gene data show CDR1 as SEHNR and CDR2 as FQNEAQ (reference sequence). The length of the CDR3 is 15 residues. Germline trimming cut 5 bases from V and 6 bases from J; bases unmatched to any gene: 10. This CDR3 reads CASSPRRWTGDGYTF. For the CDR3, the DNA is TGTGCCAGCAGCCCCCGGCGCTGGACAGGGGATGGCTACACCTTC.

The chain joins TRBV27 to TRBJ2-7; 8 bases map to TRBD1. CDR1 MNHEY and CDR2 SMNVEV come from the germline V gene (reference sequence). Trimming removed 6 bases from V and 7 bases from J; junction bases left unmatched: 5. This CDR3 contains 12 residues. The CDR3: CASSLTGGEQYF. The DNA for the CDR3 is TGTGCCAGCAGCCTAACAGGGGGGGAGCAGTACTTC.

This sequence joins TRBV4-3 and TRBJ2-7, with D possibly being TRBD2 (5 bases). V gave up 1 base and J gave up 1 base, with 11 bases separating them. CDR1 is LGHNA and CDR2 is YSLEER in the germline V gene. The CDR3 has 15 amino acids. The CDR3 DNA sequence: TGCGCCAGCAGCCAAGTATTGGGAGAGTCCTACGAGCAGTACTTC. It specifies CASSQVLGESYEQYF.

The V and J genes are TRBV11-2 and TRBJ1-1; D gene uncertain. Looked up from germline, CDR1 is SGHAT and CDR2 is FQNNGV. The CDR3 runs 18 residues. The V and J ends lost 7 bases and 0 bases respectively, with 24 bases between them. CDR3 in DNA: TGTGCCAGCAAGACCCCTCCTCGGGGTTATAAGATGAACACTGAAGCTTTCTTT. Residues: CASKTPPRGYKMNTEAFF.

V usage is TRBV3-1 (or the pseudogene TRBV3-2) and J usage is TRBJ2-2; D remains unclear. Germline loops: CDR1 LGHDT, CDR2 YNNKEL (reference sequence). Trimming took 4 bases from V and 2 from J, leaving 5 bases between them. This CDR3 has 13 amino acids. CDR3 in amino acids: CASSRGNTGELFF. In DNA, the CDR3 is TGTGCCAGCAGCCGGGGAAACACCGGGGAGCTGTTTTTT.

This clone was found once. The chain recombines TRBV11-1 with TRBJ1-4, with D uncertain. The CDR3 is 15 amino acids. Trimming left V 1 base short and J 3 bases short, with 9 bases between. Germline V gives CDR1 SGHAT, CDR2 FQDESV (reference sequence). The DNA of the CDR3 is TGTGCCAGCAGCTTAGAAGAGTCACCTAATGAAAAACTGTTTTTT. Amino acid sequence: CASSLEESPNEKLFF.

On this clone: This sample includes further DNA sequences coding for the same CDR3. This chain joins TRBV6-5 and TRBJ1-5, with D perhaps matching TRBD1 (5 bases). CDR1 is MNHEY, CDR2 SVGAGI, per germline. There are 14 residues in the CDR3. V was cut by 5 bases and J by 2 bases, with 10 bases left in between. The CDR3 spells CASSKQGGNQPQHF. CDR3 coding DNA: TGTGCCAGCAGTAAGCAGGGTGGCAATCAGCCCCAGCATTTT.

The chain's CDR3 is CASSLGQEIIGGEQYF. CDR3 coding DNA: TGCGCCAGCAGCTTGGGTCAGGAGATCATTGGGGGGGAGCAGTACTTC. The V and J genes are TRBV5-1 and TRBJ2-7, with D possibly being TRBD2 (6 bases). Per the germline V gene, CDR1 is SGHRS and CDR2 is YFSETQ. V dropped 0 bases and J dropped 7 bases, with 20 bases sitting between them. The CDR3 length is 16 residues.

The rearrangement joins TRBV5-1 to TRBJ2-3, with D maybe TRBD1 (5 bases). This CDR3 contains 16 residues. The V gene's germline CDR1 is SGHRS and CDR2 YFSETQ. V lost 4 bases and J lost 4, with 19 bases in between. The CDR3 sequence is CASSPSSQLGADTQYF. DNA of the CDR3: TGCGCCAGCAGCCCGTCAAGTCAGCTAGGGGCAGATACGCAGTATTTT.

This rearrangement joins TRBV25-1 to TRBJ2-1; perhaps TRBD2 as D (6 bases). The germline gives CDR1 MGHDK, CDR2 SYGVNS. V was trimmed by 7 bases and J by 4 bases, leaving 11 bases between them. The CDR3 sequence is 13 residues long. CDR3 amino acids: CASTGTQYNEQFF. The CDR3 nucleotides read TGTGCCAGCACCGGGACTCAATACAATGAGCAGTTCTTC.

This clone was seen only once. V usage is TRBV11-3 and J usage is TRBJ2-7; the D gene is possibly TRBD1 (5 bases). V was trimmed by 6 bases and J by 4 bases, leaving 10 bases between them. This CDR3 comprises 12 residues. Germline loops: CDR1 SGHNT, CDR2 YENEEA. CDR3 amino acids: CASRIDRYEQYF. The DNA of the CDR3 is TGTGCCAGCAGGATTGACAGATACGAGCAGTACTTC.

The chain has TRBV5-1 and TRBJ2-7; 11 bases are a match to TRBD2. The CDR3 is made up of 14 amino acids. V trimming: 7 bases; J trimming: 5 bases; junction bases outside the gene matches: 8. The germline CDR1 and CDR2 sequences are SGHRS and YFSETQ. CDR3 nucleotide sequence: TGCGCCAGCGTAGCACTAGCGGGAGTACACGAGCAGTACTTC. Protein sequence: CASVALAGVHEQYF.

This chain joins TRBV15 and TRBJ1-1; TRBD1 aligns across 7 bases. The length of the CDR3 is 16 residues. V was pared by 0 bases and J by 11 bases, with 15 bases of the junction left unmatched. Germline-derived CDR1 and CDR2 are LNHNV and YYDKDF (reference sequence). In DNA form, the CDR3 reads TGTGCCACCAGCAGAGATCCGACAGGGCCAAAATTTAGCGCTTTCTTT. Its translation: CATSRDPTGPKFSAFF.

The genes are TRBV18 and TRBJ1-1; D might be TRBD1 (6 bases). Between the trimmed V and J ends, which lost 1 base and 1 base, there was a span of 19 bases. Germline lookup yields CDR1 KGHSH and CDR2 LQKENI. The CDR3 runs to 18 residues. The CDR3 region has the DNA TGTGCCAGCTCACCACTTTCGGCAGGCCCCAGGGGGAACACTGAAGCTTTCTTT. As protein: CASSPLSAGPRGNTEAFF.

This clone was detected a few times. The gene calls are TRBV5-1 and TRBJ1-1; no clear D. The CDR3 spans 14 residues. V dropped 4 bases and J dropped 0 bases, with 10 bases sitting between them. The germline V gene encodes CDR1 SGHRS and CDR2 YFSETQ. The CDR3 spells CASSAGSMNTEAFF. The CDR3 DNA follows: TGCGCCAGCAGCGCCGGCTCTATGAACACTGAAGCTTTCTTT.

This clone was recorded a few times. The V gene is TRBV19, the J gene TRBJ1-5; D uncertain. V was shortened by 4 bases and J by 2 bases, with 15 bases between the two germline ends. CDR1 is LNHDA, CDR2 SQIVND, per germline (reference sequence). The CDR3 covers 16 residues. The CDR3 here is CASSTHLRVGNQPQHF. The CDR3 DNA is TGTGCCAGTAGTACTCACCTTCGAGTGGGCAATCAGCCCCAGCATTTT.

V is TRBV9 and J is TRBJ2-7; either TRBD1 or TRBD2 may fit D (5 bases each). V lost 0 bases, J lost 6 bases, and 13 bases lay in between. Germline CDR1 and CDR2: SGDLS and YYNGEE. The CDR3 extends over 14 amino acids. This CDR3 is CASSVAGTRGEQYF. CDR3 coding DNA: TGTGCCAGCAGCGTAGCAGGGACGAGGGGCGAGCAGTACTTC.

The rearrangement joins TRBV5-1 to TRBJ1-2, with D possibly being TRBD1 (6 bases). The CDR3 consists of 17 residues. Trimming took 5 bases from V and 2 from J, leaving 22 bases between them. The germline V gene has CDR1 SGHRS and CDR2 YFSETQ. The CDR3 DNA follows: TGCGCCAGCAGACCAGTATACCTACGACAGGAGAACTATGGCTACACCTTC. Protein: CASRPVYLRQENYGYTF. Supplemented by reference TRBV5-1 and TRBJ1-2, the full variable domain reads KAGVTQTPRYLIKTRGQQVTLSCSPISGHRSVSWYQQTPGQGLQFLFEYFSETQRNKGNFPGRFSGRQFSNSRSEMNVSTLELGDSALYLCASRPVYLRQENYGYTFGSGTRLTVV.

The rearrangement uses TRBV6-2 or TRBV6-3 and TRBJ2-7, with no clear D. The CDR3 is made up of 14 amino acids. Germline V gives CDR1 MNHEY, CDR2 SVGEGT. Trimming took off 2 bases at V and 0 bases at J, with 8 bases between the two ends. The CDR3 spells CASSYGKSSYEQYF. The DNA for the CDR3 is TGTGCCAGCAGTTACGGGAAAAGCTCCTACGAGCAGTACTTC.

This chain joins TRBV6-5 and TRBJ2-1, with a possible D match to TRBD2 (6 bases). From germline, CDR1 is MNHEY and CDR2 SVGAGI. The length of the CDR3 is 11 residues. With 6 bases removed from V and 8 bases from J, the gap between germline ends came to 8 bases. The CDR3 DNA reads TGTGCCAGCAGCGGACTATATGAGCAGTTCTTC. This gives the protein CASSGLYEQFF.

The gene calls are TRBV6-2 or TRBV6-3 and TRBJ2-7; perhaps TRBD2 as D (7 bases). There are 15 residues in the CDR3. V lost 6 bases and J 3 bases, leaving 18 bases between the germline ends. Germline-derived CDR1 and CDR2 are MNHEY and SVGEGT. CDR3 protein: CASSSRGVRGYEQYF. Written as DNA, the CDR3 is TGTGCCAGCAGCTCTCGGGGGGTCAGGGGCTACGAGCAGTACTTC.

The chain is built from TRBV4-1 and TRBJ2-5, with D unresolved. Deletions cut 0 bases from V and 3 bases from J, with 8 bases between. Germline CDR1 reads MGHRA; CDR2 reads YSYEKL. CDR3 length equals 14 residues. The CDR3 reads CASSQDRVKETQYF. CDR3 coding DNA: TGCGCCAGCAGCCAAGATAGGGTTAAAGAGACCCAGTACTTC.

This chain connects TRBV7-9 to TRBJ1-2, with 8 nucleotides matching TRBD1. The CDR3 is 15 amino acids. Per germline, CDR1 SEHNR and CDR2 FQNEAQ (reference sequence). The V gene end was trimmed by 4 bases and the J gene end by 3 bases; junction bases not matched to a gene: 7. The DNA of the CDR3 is TGTGCCAGCAGCTCCCAGGGGGCGCACTACTATGGCTACACCTTC. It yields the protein CASSSQGAHYYGYTF.

DNA for the CDR3: TGTGCCAGCAGCCCAGGACAGGCCTCTGGAAACACCATATATTTT. This sequence encodes CASSPGQASGNTIYF. This rearrangement joins TRBV7-9 to TRBJ1-3; 7 nucleotides line up with TRBD1. V was clipped by 5 bases and J by 0 bases; unmatched bases: 4. The CDR3 loop spans 15 amino acids. Germline V CDR1 and CDR2: SEHNR, FQNEAQ (reference sequence).